Listed here are 2 T cell receptor beta chains from one sample, sequenced in a study of blood T cell repertoires in COVID-19. Generated by immunoSEQ multiplex PCR, the TCRdb table keeps only in-frame clones and is missing some. The sample shows a few hundred thousand clones, 83% of them seen only once. Material: peripheral blood. Receptors were obtained from a man in his sixties who had recovered from COVID-19.

This chain joins TRBV19 and TRBJ2-1, with TRBD1 matching 9 bases. Germline CDR1 reads LNHDA; CDR2 reads SQIVND (reference sequence). With V trimmed by 7 bases and J by 1 base, 5 bases remained unmatched. The CDR3 is 15 amino acids. CDR3 sequence (DNA): TGTGCCAGTACTCTGACAGGGGGTTCCTACAATGAGCAGTTCTTC. It specifies CASTLTGGSYNEQFF.

The chain combines TRBV5-1 with TRBJ2-3, with D perhaps TRBD2 (5 bases). Germline V gene data show CDR1 as SGHRS and CDR2 as YFSETQ. Trimming shortened V by 4 bases and J by 9 bases, and 15 bases separated the two germline ends. This CDR3 has 13 amino acids. The CDR3 protein is CASSTEVAGTQYF. As DNA, the CDR3 is TGCGCCAGCAGCACGGAGGTCGCAGGAACGCAGTATTTT.